A single sample is the source of the 26 T cell receptor beta chains below, sequenced in a study of T-cell reconstitution after alpha-beta-depleted transplantation in children. It was with unique molecular identifiers that the TCRbeta library was prepared. MiXCR was run by TCRdb on the PCR reads, yielding one entry per CDR3 protein. In the table there are more than 85,000 distinct CDR3 sequences, approximately 5.4% of which are singletons. The source material was PBMCs, mostly from graft donor cells, sampled 60 days after TCRalphabeta/CD19-depleted stem cell transplant. These receptors originate from a female patient aged 2-10 years who had a stem cell transplant for Fanconi anemia, so the T cells may come from the graft donor.

This clonotype was picked up many times. The V and J genes are TRBV25-1 and TRBJ2-3; no reliable D call. V lost 4 bases and J 3 bases, leaving 8 bases between the germline ends. CDR1 MGHDK and CDR2 SYGVNS come from the germline V gene. CDR3 length equals 13 residues. Here the CDR3 reads CASSVLPTDTQYF. The CDR3 nucleotides read TGTGCCAGCAGTGTTCTTCCGACAGATACGCAGTATTTT. The whole variable domain, remainder taken from reference TRBV25-1 and TRBJ2-3, is EADIYQTPRYLVIGTGKKITLECSQTMGHDKMYWYQQDPGMELHLIHYSYGVNSTEKGDLSSESTVSRIRTEHFPLTLESARPSHTSQYLCASSVLPTDTQYFGPGTRLTVL.

This clonotype turned up a few times. The rearrangement joins TRBV20-1 to TRBJ2-7; 9 bases agree with TRBD1. This CDR3 comprises 13 residues. With 3 bases clipped from V and 0 bases from J, the junction kept 0 bases outside the gene matches. Per germline, CDR1 DFQATT and CDR2 SNEGSKA (reference sequence). CDR3 amino acids: CSARTGGSYEQYF. CDR3 sequence (DNA): TGCAGTGCTAGGACAGGGGGCTCCTACGAGCAGTACTTC.

This clonotype was counted at least ten times. The chain has TRBV15 and TRBJ2-7; 8 bases align to TRBD2. The junction had 8 bases not matched to a gene; V was cut back by 1 base and J by 0 bases. In germline, CDR1 is LNHNV, CDR2 YYDKDF (reference sequence). The CDR3 is made up of 17 amino acids. The CDR3 spells CATSRVFGGRPSYEQYF. CDR3 DNA: TGTGCCACCAGCAGAGTTTTTGGCGGGAGGCCCTCCTACGAGCAGTACTTC.

This clonotype has at least ten counts. J is TRBJ1-3 and V is TRBV5-6; maybe TRBD1 (5 bases). V was pared by 5 bases and J by 9 bases, with 9 bases between. Germline lookup yields CDR1 SGHDT and CDR2 YYEEEE. The CDR3 has 11 amino acids. In nucleotides, the CDR3 is TGTGCCAGCAGTTCAGGGAGCACCATATATTTT. Residues: CASSSGSTIYF.

This clonotype was recorded at least ten times. The CDR3: CASSQLSSTGELFF. In nucleotides, the CDR3 is TGTGCCAGCAGCCAACTTAGCAGCACCGGGGAGCTGTTTTTT. The rearrangement uses TRBV3-1 and TRBJ2-2, with D uncertain. The CDR3 runs to 14 residues. Trimming pared 2 bases from V and 4 bases from J, leaving 8 bases between. CDR1 and CDR2 from the germline V gene are LGHDT and YNNKEL (reference sequence).

The chain links TRBV20-1 to TRBJ2-3; a possible D gene is TRBD2 (6 bases). CDR1 and CDR2 (germline): DFQATT, SNEGSKA (reference sequence). The V gene lost 3 bases and the J gene lost 0 bases, with 13 bases spanning the gap. The CDR3 sequence is 15 residues long. CDR3 DNA sequence: TGCAGTGCTAGCGGGAGAGGTATTAGCACAGATACGCAGTATTTT. This sequence encodes CSASGRGISTDTQYF.

Ten or more counts support this clonotype. The genes are TRBV11-2 and TRBJ2-7, with 8 bases lining up with TRBD1. The V segment lost 1 base and the J segment 3 bases; nucleotides outside the gene matches: 8. Germline V gene lookup returns CDR1 SGHAT and CDR2 FQNNGV. This CDR3 comprises 16 residues. The CDR3 here is CASSLGPGTGYYEQYF. The DNA for the CDR3 is TGTGCCAGCAGCTTAGGCCCCGGGACAGGCTACTACGAGCAGTACTTC. Combining the CDR3 with reference TRBV11-2 and TRBJ2-7 gives the whole variable domain EAGVAQSPRYKIIEKRQSVAFWCNPISGHATLYWYQQILGQGPKLLIQFQNNGVVDDSQLPKDRFSAERLKGVDSTLKIQPAKLEDSAVYLCASSLGPGTGYYEQYFGPGTRLTVT.

This sequence joins TRBV30 and TRBJ2-7; tentative D call: TRBD2 (5 bases). The V gene's germline CDR1 is GTSNPN and CDR2 SVGIG (reference sequence). Deletions cut 0 bases from V and 4 bases from J, with 7 bases between. This CDR3 is 12 amino acids long. The CDR3 DNA reads as TGTGCCTGGAGTGTACTAGTTTACGAGCAGTACTTC. Its protein product is CAWSVLVYEQYF.

At least ten counts were recorded for this clonotype. The chain has TRBV12-3 or TRBV12-4 and TRBJ2-5; D is uncertain. The CDR3 consists of 13 residues. Deletions cut 2 bases from V and 0 bases from J, with 4 bases between. The CDR3 coding sequence is TGTGCCAGCAGTTTATCGTACCAAGAGACCCAGTACTTC. This sequence encodes CASSLSYQETQYF.

The chain is built from TRBV10-3 and TRBJ1-2; no reliable D call. Per the germline V gene, CDR1 is ENHRY and CDR2 is SYGVKD. Trimming left V 10 bases short and J 5 bases short, with 17 bases between. The CDR3 contains 13 residues. CDR3 loop: CATVAGAQYGYTF. The CDR3 region has the DNA TGTGCCACCGTGGCGGGTGCACAATATGGCTACACCTTC.

A few counts support this clonotype. The J gene is TRBJ1-1, the V gene TRBV12-3 or TRBV12-4, with 7 bases matching TRBD1. V dropped 6 bases and J dropped 4; count of bases not matched to a gene: 2. The CDR3 extends over 12 amino acids. The CDR3 reads CASRTGSTEAFF. CDR3 sequence (DNA): TGTGCCAGCAGGACAGGGAGCACTGAAGCTTTCTTT.

In its sample, this clonotype was seen many times. The V gene is TRBV7-3, the J gene TRBJ2-5, with 11 bases aligning to TRBD1. The ends lost 2 bases at V and 5 bases at J; junction bases unmatched: 4. The germline CDR1 and CDR2 sequences are SGHTA and FQGTGA. CDR3 length: 15 residues. The CDR3 DNA reads TGTGCCAGCAGCTTATCAGGGACAGGGGGTGAGACCCAGTACTTC. Its translation: CASSLSGTGGETQYF.

V and J are TRBV5-1 and TRBJ2-5, with 9 bases aligning to TRBD1. CDR3 length: 15 amino acids. CDR1 and CDR2 (germline): SGHRS, YFSETQ. V gave up 0 bases and J gave up 2 bases; unmatched junction bases: 2. In nucleotides, the CDR3 is TGCGCCAGCAGCTTGGGACAGGGGGGTCAAGAGACCCAGTACTTC. Translating gives CASSLGQGGQETQYF.

The chain uses TRBV2 and TRBJ2-7; 7 bases line up with TRBD2. The CDR3 totals 13 residues. The germline gives CDR1 SNHLY, CDR2 FYNNEI. With 6 bases clipped from V and 1 base from J, the junction kept 3 bases outside the gene matches. CDR3 amino acids: CASSAGVSYEQYF. CDR3 coding DNA: TGTGCCAGCAGCGCGGGGGTATCCTACGAGCAGTACTTC. The full variable domain, rest sourced from reference TRBV2 and TRBJ2-7, is EPEVTQTPSHQVTQMGQEVILRCVPISNHLYFYWYRQILGQKVEFLVSFYNNEISEKSEIFDDQFSVERPDGSNFTLKIRSTKLEDSAMYFCASSAGVSYEQYFGPGTRLTVT.

There are many counts of this clonotype. This chain joins TRBV20-1 and TRBJ2-1; no clear D. The germline V gene encodes CDR1 DFQATT and CDR2 SNEGSKA (reference sequence). Trimming left V 0 bases short and J 0 bases short, with 9 bases between. The CDR3 spans 15 residues. CDR3 loop: CSAREPRSSYNEQFF. CDR3 coding DNA: TGCAGTGCTAGAGAGCCGCGGAGCTCCTACAATGAGCAGTTCTTC.

This clonotype has at least ten counts. J is TRBJ2-7 and V is TRBV29-1, with 8 bases lining up with TRBD1. The ends lost 7 bases at V and 2 bases at J; junction bases unmatched: 7. Per germline, CDR1 SQVTM and CDR2 ANQGSEA. The CDR3 contains 13 residues. The CDR3 reads CSATSTGAYEQYF. The CDR3 DNA follows: TGCAGCGCCACCTCGACAGGGGCCTACGAGCAGTACTTC.

This clonotype came up many times. CDR3 DNA sequence: TGTGCCAGCAGTCCATGGGGTGGGAGACCAACCTACGCTAATACGCAGTATTTT. The encoded protein is CASSPWGGRPTYANTQYF. The chain combines TRBV28 with TRBJ2-3; tentative D call: TRBD2 (5 bases). The germline V gene encodes CDR1 MDHEN and CDR2 SYDVKM. With 5 bases removed from V and 7 bases from J, the gap between germline ends came to 28 bases. The CDR3 has 18 amino acids. Filled out from reference TRBV28 and TRBJ2-3, the complete variable domain reads DVKVTQSSRYLVKRTGEKVFLECVQDMDHENMFWYRQDPGLGLRLIYFSYDVKMKEKGDIPEGYSVSREKKERFSLILESASTNQTSMYLCASSPWGGRPTYANTQYFGPGTRLTVL.

This clonotype was seen many times. This chain uses TRBV20-1 with TRBJ2-3; 14 bases agree with TRBD2. The CDR3 loop spans 16 amino acids. V was clipped by 5 bases and J by 6 bases; unmatched bases: 10. The germline CDR1 and CDR2 sequences are DFQATT and SNEGSKA (reference sequence). The CDR3 protein is CSAPRWTSGGLDTQYF. The CDR3, as DNA: TGCAGTGCTCCTCGATGGACTAGCGGGGGGCTGGATACGCAGTATTTT.

There are many counts of this clonotype. The gene calls are TRBV7-3 and TRBJ2-3; D not resolved. CDR1 is SGHTA and CDR2 is FQGTGA in the germline V gene. The CDR3 is 17 amino acids. V was trimmed by 0 bases and J by 2 bases, leaving 15 bases between them. CDR3 protein: CASSLTAGRRYTDTQYF. CDR3 coding DNA: TGTGCCAGCAGCTTAACGGCCGGGCGGAGATACACAGATACGCAGTATTTT.

The V call is TRBV29-1, the J call TRBJ1-1; 7 bases line up with TRBD1. CDR1 SQVTM and CDR2 ANQGSEA come from the germline V gene. This CDR3 spans 14 amino acids. J gave up 1 base and V 7 bases, and 9 bases lay outside the gene matches. The chain's CDR3 is CSAPQGPANTEAFF. The DNA for the CDR3 is TGCAGCGCACCACAGGGGCCGGCGAACACTGAAGCTTTCTTT.

This CDR3 is CASSLYGSGVETQYF. CDR3 DNA: TGTGCCAGCAGTTTATACGGGTCAGGAGTGGAGACCCAGTACTTC. The chain joins TRBV28 to TRBJ2-5; D is unclear. Germline CDR1 and CDR2: MDHEN and SYDVKM. The CDR3 is made up of 15 amino acids. With 1 base removed from V and 5 bases from J, the gap between germline ends came to 14 bases.

This clonotype appeared many times. One junction end disagrees with the germline gene, perhaps due to a read error. V is TRBV28 and J is TRBJ2-7; 8 bases align to TRBD1. Germline V lookup: CDR1 MDHEN, CDR2 SYDVKM. CDR3 length: 11 residues. The CDR3 DNA reads as TGTGCCAGCAACACCTGGGACAGGATTTCATTC. Translated, it gives CASNTWDRISF.

Ten or more counts support this clonotype. The rearrangement links TRBV28 to TRBJ2-7; D remains ambiguous. The ends were cut back, 8 bases at V and 0 bases at J, with 29 bases in the middle. The CDR3 is 19 amino acids. Germline lookup yields CDR1 MDHEN and CDR2 SYDVKM. For the CDR3, the DNA is TGTGCCAGCGGTCTGGGTCTACCGGCCAGGATACCCTTCTCCTACGAGCAGTACTTC. Its protein is CASGLGLPARIPFSYEQYF.

This clonotype was seen more than once but under ten times. The V and J genes are TRBV30 and TRBJ2-2, with TRBD2 identical over 10 bases. V was pared by 0 bases and J by 7 bases, with 8 bases of the junction left unmatched. Germline-derived CDR1 and CDR2 are GTSNPN and SVGIG (reference sequence). There are 16 residues in the CDR3. CDR3 bases: TGTGCCTGGAGTGTACGCCTAGCGGGAGACATCGGGGAGCTGTTTTTT. This gives the protein CAWSVRLAGDIGELFF.

This clonotype was found many times. The chain carries TRBV12-3 or TRBV12-4 and TRBJ2-3, with D possibly matching TRBD2 (6 bases). V was clipped by 8 bases and J by 4 bases, with 19 bases between them. CDR3 length: 15 residues. CDR3 bases: TGTGCCAGCGCCACCCTAGCGTTCCTCCCAGATACGCAGTATTTT. Protein product: CASATLAFLPDTQYF.

This clonotype was observed at least ten times. The chain links TRBV5-1 to TRBJ2-5; D gene ambiguous. From germline, CDR1 is SGHRS and CDR2 YFSETQ. Between the trimmed V and J ends, which lost 2 bases and 0 bases, there was a span of 8 bases. The CDR3 is 14 amino acids. CDR3 nucleotide sequence: TGCGCCAGCAGCTTAGGGTCCTACCAAGAGACCCAGTACTTC. Protein: CASSLGSYQETQYF.